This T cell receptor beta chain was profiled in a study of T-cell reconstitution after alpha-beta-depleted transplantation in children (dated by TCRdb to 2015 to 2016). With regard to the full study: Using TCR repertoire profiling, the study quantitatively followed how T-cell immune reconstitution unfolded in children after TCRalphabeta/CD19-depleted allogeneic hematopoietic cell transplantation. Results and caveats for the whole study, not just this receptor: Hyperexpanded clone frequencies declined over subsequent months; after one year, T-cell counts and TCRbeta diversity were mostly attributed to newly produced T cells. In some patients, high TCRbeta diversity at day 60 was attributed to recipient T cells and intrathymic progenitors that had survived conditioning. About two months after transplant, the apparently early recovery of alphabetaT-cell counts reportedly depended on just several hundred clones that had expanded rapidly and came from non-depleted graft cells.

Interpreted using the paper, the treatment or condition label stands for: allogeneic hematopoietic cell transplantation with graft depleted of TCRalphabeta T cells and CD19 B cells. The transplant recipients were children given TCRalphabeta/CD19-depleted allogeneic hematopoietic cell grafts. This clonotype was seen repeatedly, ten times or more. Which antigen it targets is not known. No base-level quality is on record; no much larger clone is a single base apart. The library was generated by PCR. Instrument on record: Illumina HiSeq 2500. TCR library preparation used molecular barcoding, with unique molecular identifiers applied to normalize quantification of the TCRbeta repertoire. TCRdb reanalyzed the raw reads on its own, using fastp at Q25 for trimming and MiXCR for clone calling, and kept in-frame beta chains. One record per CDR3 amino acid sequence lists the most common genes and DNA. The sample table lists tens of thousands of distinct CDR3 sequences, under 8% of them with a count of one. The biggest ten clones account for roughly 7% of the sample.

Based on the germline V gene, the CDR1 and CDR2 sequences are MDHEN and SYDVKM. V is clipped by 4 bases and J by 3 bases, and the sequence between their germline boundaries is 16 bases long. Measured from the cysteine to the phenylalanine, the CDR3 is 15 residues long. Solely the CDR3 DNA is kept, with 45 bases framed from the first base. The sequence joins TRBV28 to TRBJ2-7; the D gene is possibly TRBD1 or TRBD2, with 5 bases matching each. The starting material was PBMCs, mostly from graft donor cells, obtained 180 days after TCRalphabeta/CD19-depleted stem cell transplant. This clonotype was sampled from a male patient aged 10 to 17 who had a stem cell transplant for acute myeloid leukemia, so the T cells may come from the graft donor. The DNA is TGTGCCAGCAGTTGGGGACCCGGCTCTCACTACGAGCAGTACTTC. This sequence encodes CASSWGPGSHYEQYF.